This T cell receptor (beta chain) emerged from a study of early T cells in non-severe SARS-CoV-2 infection. As part of library construction, unique molecular identifiers were attached to individual cDNA molecules. TCRdb re-called the 5' RACE reads through MiXCR, storing one row per CDR3 protein. This table holds some 77,000 distinct CDR3 sequences, about a sixth found once. This clonotype was seen a few times. V lost 5 bases to trimming and J lost 4 bases; unmatched junction nucleotides: 9. CDR1 and CDR2 (germline): SEHNR, FQNEAQ (reference sequence). The CDR3 is 15 amino acids. The sample was whole blood. The receptor comes from an adult who was a healthcare worker with PCR-confirmed SARS-CoV-2 infection or an uninfected control (not recorded which). V is TRBV7-9 and J is TRBJ1-2, with TRBD1 matching over 8 bases. The CDR3 loop is CASSPQGAGSYGYTF. The DNA for the CDR3 is TGTGCCAGCAGCCCGCAGGGGGCGGGAAGCTATGGCTACACCTTC.